This T cell receptor (beta chain) emerged from a study of CXCR3-negative and CXCR3-positive naive CD8 T cells. TRB cDNA was prepared as libraries by UMI-labeled 5' RACE. TCRdb reworked the 5' RACE reads into one entry per CDR3 protein, no DNA. The sample table sets out over 40,000 distinct CDR3 sequences. Sequenced material: naive CXCR3- CD8+ T cells from blood. Subset meaning: CD45RO-CCR7+CD27+CD95- naive CD8+ T cells lacking CXCR3 (TNR3-). This TCR came from a human donor in good health. Some clones in this sample may be carry-over from other donors' samples.

The chain's CDR3 is CSARDLTGAYEQYF. This sequence joins TRBV20-1 and TRBJ2-7; TCRdb's D call, TRBD1, is unchecked because there is no DNA. Germline lookup yields CDR1 DFQATT and CDR2 SNEGSKA (reference sequence). The CDR3 runs to 14 residues.